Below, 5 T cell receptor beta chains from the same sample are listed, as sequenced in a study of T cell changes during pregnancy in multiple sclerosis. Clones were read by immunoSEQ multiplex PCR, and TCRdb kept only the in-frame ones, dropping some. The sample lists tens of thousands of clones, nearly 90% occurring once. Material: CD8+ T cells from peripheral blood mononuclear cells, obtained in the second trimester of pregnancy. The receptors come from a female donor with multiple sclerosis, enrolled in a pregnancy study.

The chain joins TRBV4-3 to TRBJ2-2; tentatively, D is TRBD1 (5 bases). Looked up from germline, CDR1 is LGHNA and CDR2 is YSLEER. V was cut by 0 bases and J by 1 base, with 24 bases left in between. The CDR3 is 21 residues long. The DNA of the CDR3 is TGCGCCAGCAGCCAAGATCCGCCTGGGTTCCTGACAGATCAGAACACCGGGGAGCTGTTTTTT. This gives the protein CASSQDPPGFLTDQNTGELFF.

The CDR3: CASSEGEAGVYEQYF. CDR3 bases: TGTGCCAGCAGTGAAGGAGAGGCAGGGGTCTACGAGCAGTACTTC. This chain links TRBV6-1 with TRBJ2-7; a weak D match, TRBD1 (6 bases). CDR3 length: 15 residues. The V gene lost 1 base and the J gene lost 3 bases, with 13 bases spanning the gap. The germline V gene has CDR1 MNHNS and CDR2 SASEGT.

CDR3 in amino acids: CASSVRGPETQYF. CDR3 nucleotides: TGCGCCAGCAGTGTGCGGGGGCCCGAGACCCAGTACTTC. The rearrangement uses TRBV10-2 and TRBJ2-5, with D perhaps matching TRBD2 (7 bases). Trimming removed 4 bases at V and 5 bases at J, with 11 bases between. The CDR3 is 13 residues long. Germline CDR1 is WSHSY and CDR2 is SAAADI.

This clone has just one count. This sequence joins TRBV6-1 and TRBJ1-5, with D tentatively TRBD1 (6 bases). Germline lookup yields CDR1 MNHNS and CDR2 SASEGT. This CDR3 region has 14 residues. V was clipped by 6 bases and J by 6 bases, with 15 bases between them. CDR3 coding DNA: TGTGCCAGCAGCGCCTACGACAGGTCTCAGCCCCAGCATTTT. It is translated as CASSAYDRSQPQHF.

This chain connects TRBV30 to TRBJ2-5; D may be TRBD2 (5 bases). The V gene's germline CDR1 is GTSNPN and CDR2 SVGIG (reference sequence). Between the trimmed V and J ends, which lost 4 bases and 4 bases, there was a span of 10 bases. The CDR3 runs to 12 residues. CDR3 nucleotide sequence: TGTGCCTGGACTACAGAGGGAGAGACCCAGTACTTC. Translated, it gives CAWTTEGETQYF.